These 6 T cell receptor beta chains were all obtained from the same sample, sequenced in a study of blood T cell repertoires in COVID-19. Sequenced by immunoSEQ multiplex PCR; TCRdb stores in-frame clones only, minus some. The table has more than 250,000 clones, about 90% seen once. Sequenced: PBMCs or T cells enriched from blood (not recorded which). The receptors originated from a young woman who had recovered from COVID-19.

This clone occurred once. The V gene is TRBV28, the J gene TRBJ1-2, with D hard to call. Germline CDR1 MDHEN, CDR2 SYDVKM. Trimming left V 6 bases short and J 4 bases short, with 18 bases between. The CDR3 is 15 amino acids. CDR3 sequence (DNA): TGTGCCAGCAGGACAAGCGGGGAGTCTACCTATGGCTACACCTTC. Its protein is CASRTSGESTYGYTF.

This clone has just a few counts. The CDR3 sequence: CASWTGTGGTEAFF. The CDR3 nucleotides read TGTGCCAGCTGGACCGGGACAGGGGGCACTGAAGCTTTCTTT. The gene calls are TRBV6-5 and TRBJ1-1, with TRBD1 matching over 11 bases. This CDR3 spans 14 amino acids. Germline CDR1 MNHEY, CDR2 SVGAGI. V lost 8 bases and J lost 4; bases outside the gene matches: 6.

The rearrangement uses TRBV19 and TRBJ2-5; D is unresolved. V lost 5 bases, J lost 5 bases, and 12 bases lay in between. CDR1 and CDR2 from the germline V gene are LNHDA and SQIVND (reference sequence). The length of the CDR3 is 13 residues. The chain's CDR3 is CASSSGSWETQYF. The CDR3 nucleotides are TGTGCCAGTAGTTCAGGAAGTTGGGAGACCCAGTACTTC.

The CDR3 coding sequence is TGTGCCAGCAGCACCGGGACACTTCGGGAGGGTGGCTACACCTTC. This sequence encodes CASSTGTLREGGYTF. The chain has TRBV9 and TRBJ1-2; D might be TRBD1 (6 bases). CDR1 and CDR2 (germline): SGDLS, YYNGEE. The ends were cut back, 4 bases at V and 7 bases at J, with 20 bases in the middle. The CDR3 spans 15 residues.

The table lists this clone with a count of one. V is TRBV4-1 and J is TRBJ1-6, with 7 positions matching TRBD1. The junction had 6 bases not matched to a gene; V was cut back by 3 bases and J by 7 bases. Germline assignment: CDR1 MGHRA and CDR2 YSYEKL. This CDR3 is built from 15 residues. Here the CDR3 DNA reads TGCGCCAGCAGCCAGATGACAGGGCACAATTCACCCCTCCACTTT. Residues: CASSQMTGHNSPLHF.

The chain links TRBV19 to TRBJ2-2; 8 nucleotides align to TRBD2. V shed 7 bases and J 5 bases; nucleotides not matched to a gene: 12. Germline V gene data show CDR1 as LNHDA and CDR2 as SQIVND (reference sequence). The CDR3 totals 16 residues. CDR3 nucleotides: TGTGCCAGTAACCCATGGGCGGGGGGACGGACCGGGGAGCTGTTTTTT. Its protein product is CASNPWAGGRTGELFF.